This T cell receptor beta chain was documented in a study of blood T cell repertoires in COVID-19. Source study methods: The assay estimated nucleated cells by amplifying reference gene primers. The assay was immunoSEQ multiplex PCR, and TCRdb's table has in-frame clones only and misses some. V, J and clone size are those of that table, while D and trimming were read from the DNA. The table shows 330,000 or so clones, with roughly 87% occurring only once. V shed 3 bases and J shed 4 bases, with 4 bases lying between them. Germline CDR1 reads SEHNR; CDR2 reads FQNEAQ (reference sequence). This CDR3 contains 12 residues.

This sequence originates from a woman aged 60-75 years with COVID-19, enrolled during active disease. The rearrangement joins TRBV7-9 to TRBJ1-3; no clear D. Input material: peripheral blood. CDR3 region: CASSFSGNTIYF. The DNA for the CDR3 is TGTGCCAGCAGCTTTTCGGGAAACACCATATATTTT.